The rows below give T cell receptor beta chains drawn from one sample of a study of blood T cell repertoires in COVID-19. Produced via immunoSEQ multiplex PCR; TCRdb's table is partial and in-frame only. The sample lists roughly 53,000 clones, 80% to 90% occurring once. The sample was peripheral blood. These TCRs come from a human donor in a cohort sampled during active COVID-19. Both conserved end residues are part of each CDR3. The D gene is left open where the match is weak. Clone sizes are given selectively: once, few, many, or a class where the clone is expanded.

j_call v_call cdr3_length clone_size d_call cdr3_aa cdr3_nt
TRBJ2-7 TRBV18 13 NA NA CASSRRDTYEQYF TGTGCCAGCTCACGTCGCGACACCTACGAGCAGTACTTC
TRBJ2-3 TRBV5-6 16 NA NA CASSPRWSSVTDTQYF TGTGCCAGCAGCCCCCGGTGGTCCTCGGTCACAGATACGCAGTATTTT
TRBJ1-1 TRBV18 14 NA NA CASSPLAGNTEAFF TGTGCCAGCTCACCACTTGCCGGTAACACTGAAGCTTTCTTT
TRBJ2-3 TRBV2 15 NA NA CASSVNGLSTDTQYF TGTGCCAGCAGTGTAAACGGACTTAGCACAGATACGCAGTATTTT
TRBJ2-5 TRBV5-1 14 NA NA CASSLRGNQETQYF TGCGCCAGCAGCTTGCGGGGGAACCAAGAGACCCAGTACTTC
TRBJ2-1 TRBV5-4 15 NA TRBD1 CASRTGNLLDNEQFF TGTGCCAGCAGGACAGGGAATTTACTCGACAATGAGCAGTTCTTC
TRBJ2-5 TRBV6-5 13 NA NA CASRGGPGSPQYF TGTGCCAGCAGAGGGGGTCCAGGTTCTCCCCAGTACTTC
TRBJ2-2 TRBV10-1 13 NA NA CASSERGIGELFF TGCGCCAGCAGTGAGAGGGGGATCGGGGAGCTGTTTTTT
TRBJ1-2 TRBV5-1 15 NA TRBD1 CASSQSGTGDYGYTF TGCGCCAGCAGCCAGTCCGGGACAGGGGACTATGGCTACACCTTC
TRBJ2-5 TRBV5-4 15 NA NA CASTPSQESRETQYF TGTGCCAGCACCCCTTCTCAAGAATCTCGGGAGACCCAGTACTTC
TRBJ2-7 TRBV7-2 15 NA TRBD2 CASRHGTSVLYEQYF TGTGCCAGCAGACACGGGACTAGCGTTCTCTACGAGCAGTACTTC
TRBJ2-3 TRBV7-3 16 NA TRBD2 CASSLGLGLSTDTQYF TGTGCCAGCAGCTTAGGGTTGGGACTAAGCACAGATACGCAGTATTTT
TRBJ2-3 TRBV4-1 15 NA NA CASSQSLFSTDTQYF TGCGCCAGCAGCCAGAGTCTGTTTAGCACAGATACGCAGTATTTT
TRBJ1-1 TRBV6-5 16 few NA CASSSPGQARNTEAFF TGTGCCAGCAGTTCCCCAGGGCAGGCGAGGAACACTGAAGCTTTCTTT
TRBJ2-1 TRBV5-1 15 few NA CASSLVAGTYNEQFF TGCGCCAGCAGCTTGGTTGCAGGGACCTACAATGAGCAGTTCTTC
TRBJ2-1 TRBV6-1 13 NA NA CASSEYTFNEQFF TGTGCCAGCAGTGAATACACATTCAATGAGCAGTTCTTC
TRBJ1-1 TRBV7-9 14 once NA CASSSGHINTEAFF TGTGCCAGCAGCTCGGGACATATAAACACTGAAGCTTTCTTT
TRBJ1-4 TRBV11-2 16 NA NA CASSSPGGGLDEKLFF TGTGCCAGCAGCTCCCCGGGGGGGGGCCTGGATGAAAAACTGTTTTTT
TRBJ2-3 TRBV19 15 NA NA CASRPPGGRTDTQYF TGTGCCAGTCGGCCTCCTGGGGGCCGGACAGATACGCAGTATTTT
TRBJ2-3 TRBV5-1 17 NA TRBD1 CASSLAGQGRSTDTQYF TGCGCCAGCAGCTTGGCGGGACAGGGGAGGAGCACAGATACGCAGTATTTT
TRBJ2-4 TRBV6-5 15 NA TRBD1 CASSYQSGTGAPQYF TGTGCCAGCAGTTACCAATCCGGGACAGGGGCTCCTCAGTACTTC
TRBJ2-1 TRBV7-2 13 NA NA CASSLAASDEQFF TGTGCCAGCAGCTTAGCGGCTAGCGATGAGCAGTTCTTC
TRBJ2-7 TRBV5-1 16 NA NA CASSSKSPGQHYEQYF TGCGCCAGCAGCTCAAAGTCCCCGGGACAACACTACGAGCAGTACTTC
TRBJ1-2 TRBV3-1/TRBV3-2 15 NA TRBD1 CASSLWDRVNYGYTF TGTGCCAGCAGCCTATGGGACAGGGTTAACTATGGCTACACCTTC
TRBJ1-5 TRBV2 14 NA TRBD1 CASSWGQVEQPQHF TGTGCCAGCAGTTGGGGACAGGTGGAGCAGCCCCAGCATTTT
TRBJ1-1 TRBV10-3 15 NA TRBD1 CAISVGQATNTEAFF TGTGCCATCAGTGTTGGACAGGCGACGAACACTGAAGCTTTCTTT
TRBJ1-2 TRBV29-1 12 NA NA CSVPEQGSGYTF TGCAGCGTACCCGAACAGGGTTCTGGCTACACCTTC
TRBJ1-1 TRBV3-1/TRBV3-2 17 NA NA CASSQEWVRGGVTEAFF TGTGCCAGCAGCCAAGAGTGGGTGCGTGGGGGCGTCACTGAAGCTTTCTTT
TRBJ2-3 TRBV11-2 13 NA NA CASSRGEMDTQYF TGTGCCAGCAGCCGGGGTGAGATGGATACGCAGTATTTT
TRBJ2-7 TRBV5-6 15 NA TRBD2 CASSLAGRETYEQYF TGTGCCAGCAGCTTGGCCGGGCGGGAGACCTACGAGCAGTACTTC
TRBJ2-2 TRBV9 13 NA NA CASRLANTGELFF TGTGCCAGCCGGTTAGCGAACACCGGGGAGCTGTTTTTT
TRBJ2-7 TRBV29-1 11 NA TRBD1 CSAADRDEQYF TGCAGCGCCGCTGACAGGGACGAGCAGTACTTC
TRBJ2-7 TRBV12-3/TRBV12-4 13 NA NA CASSLSGSYEQYF TGTGCCAGCAGTTTATCGGGTTCCTACGAGCAGTACTTC
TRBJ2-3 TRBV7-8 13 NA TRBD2 CASGGEPIHTQYF TGTGCCAGCGGGGGGGAACCAATTCATACGCAGTATTTT
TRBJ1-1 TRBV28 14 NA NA CASRPGHMNTEAFF TGTGCCAGCAGGCCTGGACATATGAACACTGAAGCTTTCTTT
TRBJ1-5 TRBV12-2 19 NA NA CASRLALKGTGPAVSPQHF TGTGCAAGTCGCTTAGCGCTAAAGGGGACAGGCCCAGCAGTCAGCCCCCAGCATTTT
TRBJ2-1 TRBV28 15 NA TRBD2 CASSPSGRAFNEQFF TGTGCCAGCAGTCCGAGCGGGAGGGCCTTCAATGAGCAGTTCTTC
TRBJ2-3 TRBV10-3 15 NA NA CAISESRENTDTQYF TGTGCCATCAGTGAGTCGAGGGAGAACACAGATACGCAGTATTTT
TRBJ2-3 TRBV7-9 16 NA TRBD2 CASSALAGGPVDTQYF TGTGCCAGCAGCGCGCTAGCGGGAGGGCCGGTGGATACGCAGTATTTT
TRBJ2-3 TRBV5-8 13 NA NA CASDRSSTDTQYF TGTGCCTCCGACAGGAGTTCCACAGATACGCAGTATTTT
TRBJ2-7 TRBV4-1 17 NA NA CASSQGWRQARPYEQYF TGCGCCAGCAGCCAAGGGTGGAGGCAGGCTCGCCCCTACGAGCAGTACTTC
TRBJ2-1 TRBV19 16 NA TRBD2 CASSITSGTPYNEQFF TGTGCCAGTAGTATAACTAGCGGGACGCCCTACAATGAGCAGTTCTTC
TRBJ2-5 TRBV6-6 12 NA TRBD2 CASRTSAETQYF TGTGCCAGCAGGACTAGCGCCGAGACCCAGTACTTC
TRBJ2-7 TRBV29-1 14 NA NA CSVEPIAGSREQYF TGCAGCGTTGAACCAATCGCAGGGTCGCGAGAGCAGTACTTC
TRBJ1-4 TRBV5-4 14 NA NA CASSLGADNEKLFF TGTGCCAGCAGCTTGGGGGCAGATAATGAAAAACTGTTTTTT